This T cell receptor beta chain was identified during a study of neurological immune-mediated disorders. On the study more broadly: The study included about 35 multiple sclerosis patients, approximately 30 relapsing-remitting and 3 secondary progressive.

Trimming pared 3 bases from V and 2 bases from J, leaving 14 bases between. The CDR3 contains 14 residues. Germline CDR1 and CDR2: SQVTM and ANQGSEA. This clonotype was detected ten times or more. What it binds is unknown. Findings and caveats of the study: Phylogenetic grouping assigned the repertoires of 18 of 34 multiple sclerosis patients to a single related-CDR3 cluster, which may represent a signature.

A 10-nucleotide random UMI tagged transcripts in template-switch 5'RACE cDNA synthesis. MiXCR was run by TCRdb on the 5' RACE reads, yielding one entry per CDR3 protein. The data hold over 60,000 distinct CDR3 sequences, with around 4.8% observed a single time. Sequencing was carried out using PBMCs. This TCR came from a woman aged 50 to 60 with multiple sclerosis. V usage is TRBV29-1 and J usage is TRBJ2-7; D could derive from TRBD1 or TRBD2 (5 bases each). CDR3 region: CSVDVGTGTYEQYF. CDR3 nucleotide sequence: TGCAGCGTTGATGTTGGGACCGGTACCTACGAGCAGTACTTC.